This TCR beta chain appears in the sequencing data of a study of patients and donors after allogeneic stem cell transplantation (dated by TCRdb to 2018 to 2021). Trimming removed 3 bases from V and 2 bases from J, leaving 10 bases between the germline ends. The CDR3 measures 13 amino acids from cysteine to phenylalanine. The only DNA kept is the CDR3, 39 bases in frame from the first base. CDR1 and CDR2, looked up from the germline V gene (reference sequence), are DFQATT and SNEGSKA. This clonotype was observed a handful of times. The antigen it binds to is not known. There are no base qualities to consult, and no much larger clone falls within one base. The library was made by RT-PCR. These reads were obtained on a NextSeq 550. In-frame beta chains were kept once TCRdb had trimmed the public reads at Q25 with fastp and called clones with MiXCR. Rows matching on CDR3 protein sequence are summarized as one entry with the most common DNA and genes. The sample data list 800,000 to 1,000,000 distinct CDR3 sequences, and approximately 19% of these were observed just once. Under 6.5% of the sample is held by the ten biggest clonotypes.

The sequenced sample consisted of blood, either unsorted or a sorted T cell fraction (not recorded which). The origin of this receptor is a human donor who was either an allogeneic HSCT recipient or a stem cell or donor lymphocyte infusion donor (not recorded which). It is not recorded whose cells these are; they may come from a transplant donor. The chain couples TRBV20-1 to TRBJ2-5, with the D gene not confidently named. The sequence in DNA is TGCAGTGCTAGCCGATTAGTTCAAGAGACCCAGTACTTC. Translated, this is CSASRLVQETQYF.